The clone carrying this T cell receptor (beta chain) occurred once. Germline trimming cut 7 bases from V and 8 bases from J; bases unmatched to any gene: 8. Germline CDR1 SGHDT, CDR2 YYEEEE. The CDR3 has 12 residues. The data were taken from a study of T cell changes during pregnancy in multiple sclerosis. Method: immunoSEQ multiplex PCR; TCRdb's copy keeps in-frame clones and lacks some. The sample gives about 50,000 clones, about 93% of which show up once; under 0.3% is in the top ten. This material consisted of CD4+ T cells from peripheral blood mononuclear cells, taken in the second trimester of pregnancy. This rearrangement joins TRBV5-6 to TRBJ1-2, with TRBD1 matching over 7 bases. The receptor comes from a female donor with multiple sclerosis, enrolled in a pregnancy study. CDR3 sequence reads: CASLDRARGYTF. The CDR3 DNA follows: TGTGCCAGCCTAGACAGGGCACGGGGCTACACCTTC. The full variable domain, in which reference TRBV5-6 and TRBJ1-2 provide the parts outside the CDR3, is DAGVTQSPTHLIKTRGQQVTLRCSPKSGHDTVSWYQQALGQGPQFIFQYYEEEERQRGNFPDRFSGHQFPNYSSELNVNALLLGDSALYLCASLDRARGYTFGSGTRLTVV.